Given below is one T cell receptor (beta chain) in context. Only in-frame clones appear in the TCRdb table, and some are missing; sequencing was by immunoSEQ multiplex PCR. The data show around 89,000 clones, roughly 90% seen once. Germline V gene lookup returns CDR1 SGHRS and CDR2 YFSETQ. The ends were cut back, 0 bases at V and 1 base at J, with 7 bases in the middle. CDR3 length: 14 amino acids. This sample is part of a study of OX40 agonist ivuxolimab in advanced cancers. Study-level information: Three patients responded partially, comprising one with hepatocellular carcinoma and two with cutaneous melanoma.

V gene TRBV5-1 combines with J gene TRBJ2-5; the D call may be TRBD1 or TRBD2 (5 bases each). This TCR was sampled from an adult with an advanced solid tumor such as melanoma, head and neck, liver or kidney cancer. The specimen comprised CD4+ or CD8+ T cells sorted from blood, sampled in a trial of the OX40 agonist ivuxolimab. CDR3 nucleotide sequence: TGCGCCAGCAGCTTGGCCGGGACCCAAGAGACCCAGTACTTC. This gives the protein CASSLAGTQETQYF.